The rows below give T cell receptor beta chains drawn from one sample of a study of T cell repertoires in cytomegalovirus infection. Their cognate antigens are unknown. TCRdb independently ran MiXCR on the reads; one entry per CDR3 protein. The sample records tens of thousands of distinct CDR3 sequences, 20% being singletons. This material consisted of CD8+ T cells from cultured PBMCs, taken from culture after CMV antigen stimulation. These receptors were obtained from a human donor in good health (CMV status not recorded). Some clones in this sample may be carry-over from other donors' samples. Both conserved end residues are part of each CDR3. The D gene is left open where the match is weak. Clone size is stated in some rows and not others, as once, few, many or a class when expanded.

TRBJ2-2	14	TRBD1	TRBV6-2/TRBV6-3	many	TGTGCCAGCAGTTGGGGGACAGGGGGTGCGGAGCTGTTTTTT	CASSWGTGGAELFF
TRBJ1-1	14	.	TRBV13	once	TGTGCCAGCAGCATGAATACAGGGTACACTGAAGCTTTCTTT	CASSMNTGYTEAFF
TRBJ2-7	15	TRBD1	TRBV7-9	few	TGTGCCAGCAGTTCAGCCCGGGACAGGGGCTACGAGCAGTACTTC	CASSSARDRGYEQYF
TRBJ2-7	15	TRBD1	TRBV4-2	few	TGTGCCAGCAGCCAAGGGACAGGGGGCGGCTACGAGCAGTACTTC	CASSQGTGGGYEQYF
TRBJ1-1	12	.	TRBV7-2	few	TGTGCCAGCAGCCCCTCCCCCCCTGAAGCTTTCTTT	CASSPSPPEAFF
TRBJ2-7	16	.	TRBV7-2	.	TGTGCCAGCAGCCCAGCGGCGGGTTCAACCTCCTACGAGCAGTACTTC	CASSPAAGSTSYEQYF
TRBJ2-5	15	TRBD1	TRBV12-3/TRBV12-4	few	TGTGCCAGCAGCCCGGGACAGGGGGAGGTGGAGACCCAGTACTTC	CASSPGQGEVETQYF
TRBJ2-1	13	.	TRBV7-3	.	TGTGCCAGCAGCTTAAAGGGGCGGAATGAGCAGTTCTTC	CASSLKGRNEQFF
TRBJ2-7	12	.	TRBV12-3/TRBV12-4	.	TGTGCCACAGGACGGACGAACTACGAGCAGTACTTC	CATGRTNYEQYF
TRBJ2-3	21	TRBD1	TRBV7-2	few	TGTGCCAGCAGCTTGTACCCCCGGGACAGAATAACAGCTTCTAGCACAGATACGCAGTATTTT	CASSLYPRDRITASSTDTQYF
TRBJ1-1	14	.	TRBV4-3	few	TGCGCCAGCAGCCCTGACGGGGACAACACTGAAGCTTTCTTT	CASSPDGDNTEAFF
TRBJ2-5	15	.	TRBV5-6	few	TGTGCCAGCAGCTTGGCCGGCAACATCCAAGAGACCCAGTACTTC	CASSLAGNIQETQYF
TRBJ1-5	15	TRBD1	TRBV30	many	TGTGCCTGGAAGCCGACAGGGGGCGGGGGTCAGCCCCAGCATTTT	CAWKPTGGGGQPQHF
TRBJ1-5	16	TRBD1	TRBV7-9	few	TGTGCCAGCAGCTTCTCCGGGACAGATGAAGATCAGCCCCAGCATTTT	CASSFSGTDEDQPQHF
TRBJ2-5	14	.	TRBV19	few	TGTGCCAGTAGAGGACTTGGGGGCATCGAGACCCAGTACTTC	CASRGLGGIETQYF
TRBJ1-5	18	.	TRBV7-2	few	TGTGCCAGCAGCTCACGGACGGAAAGGGGGTTAAGCAATCAGCCCCAGCATTTT	CASSSRTERGLSNQPQHF
TRBJ1-6	15	.	TRBV15	few	TGTGCCACCAGCAAAGAACAGAAGAATAATTCACCCCTCCACTTT	CATSKEQKNNSPLHF
TRBJ2-3	14	.	TRBV7-2	.	TGTGCCAGCAGCTTAAGGGCTAGCACAGATACGCAGTATTTT	CASSLRASTDTQYF
TRBJ1-5	16	.	TRBV20-1	.	TGCAGTGCTAAGGCGGACAGCTTTTATAGCAATCAGCCCCAGCATTTT	CSAKADSFYSNQPQHF
TRBJ2-3	14	.	TRBV7-8	.	TGTGCCAGCAGCCTCGATTTGAACACAGATACGCAGTATTTT	CASSLDLNTDTQYF
TRBJ2-1	12	TRBD1	TRBV7-6	few	TGTGCCAGCAGCACAGGGGGAAATGAGCAGTTCTTC	CASSTGGNEQFF
TRBJ1-1	15	.	TRBV18	few	TGTGCCAGCTCACCTCCCAAGGGGAGCAACACTGAAGCTTTCTTT	CASSPPKGSNTEAFF
TRBJ2-2	19	TRBD2	TRBV12-3/TRBV12-4	few	TGTGCCAGCAGTTTTCCACGTCTAGCGGGGGGACCGAACACCGGGGAGCTGTTTTTT	CASSFPRLAGGPNTGELFF
TRBJ2-7	14	.	TRBV7-9	few	TGTGCCAGCAGCTTATCAGAACAACCCTACGAGCAGTACTTC	CASSLSEQPYEQYF
TRBJ2-2	16	TRBD1	TRBV4-1	.	TGCGCCAGCAGCCAAGGAGGGACAGGGCCTACCGGGGAGCTGTTTTTT	CASSQGGTGPTGELFF
TRBJ1-1	16	TRBD1	TRBV4-3	.	TGCGCCAGCAGCCGTTCCACAGGGGGCGGACGTTCTGAAGCTTTCTTT	CASSRSTGGGRSEAFF
TRBJ2-1	11	.	TRBV7-2	.	TGTGCCAGCAGCTTTGGCCATGAGCAGTTCTTC	CASSFGHEQFF
TRBJ2-3	15	.	TRBV7-2	few	TGTGCCAGCAGCTTATATGAGAGGGGCACAGATACGCAGTATTTT	CASSLYERGTDTQYF
TRBJ1-1	15	.	TRBV7-6	few	TGTGCCAGCAGCTTAGAGCCAGGATTGGACACTGAAGCTTTCTTT	CASSLEPGLDTEAFF
TRBJ2-5	14	.	TRBV7-2	few	TGTGCCAGCAGCTCGGTACGGACAGAAGAGACCCAGTACTTC	CASSSVRTEETQYF
TRBJ2-7	15	.	TRBV7-2	many	TGTGCCAGCAGCCCCCGGCCTGACAGCTCCTACGAGCAGTACTTC	CASSPRPDSSYEQYF
TRBJ1-1	15	.	TRBV15	many	TGTGCCACCAGCAGAGAAAACATGATGAACACTGAAGCTTTCTTT	CATSRENMMNTEAFF